This TCR beta chain comes out of a study of identical twins. Notes on the study in general: Carriage of fewer insertions was seen in abundant cord blood beta clonotypes, whereas memory repertoires showed none.

This clonotype was picked up a small number of times. The target antigen is unknown. Trimming cost V 0 bases and J 7 bases; bases outside gene matches: 10. CDR3 length: 16 amino acids. Germline V gives CDR1 DFQATT, CDR2 SNEGSKA (reference sequence). Template switching (which added a universal primer site) was used, and cDNA carried unique molecular identifiers. MiXCR, run by TCRdb on the 5' RACE reads, gives a single entry per CDR3 protein. The sample includes 450,000 or so distinct CDR3 sequences, more than 20% seen only once; the top ten take 2.9%. The data were also submitted as part of a second study, on T cells expressing NK-cell markers. From that second work: Sorted CD3+CD56-NKG2C+, CD3+CD56+NKG2C+ and CD3+CD56+NKG2C- T cells supplied the TCR beta repertoires.

This receptor was identified in a woman aged 18-29 years in good health. Sequences were obtained from CD4+ T cells sorted from blood. The rearrangement links TRBV20-1 to TRBJ2-1, with 9 bases matching TRBD2. The CDR3 coding sequence is TGCAGTGCTAGAGACCTCTTGCGGGGGGGCCTTAATGAGCAGTTCTTC. Protein product: CSARDLLRGGLNEQFF.